Presented here are 27 T cell receptor beta chains from one specimen sequenced in a study of T cells after yellow fever vaccination. TCRdb recomputed calls from the 5' RACE reads with MiXCR, one row per CDR3 protein. The sample yields nearly 550,000 distinct CDR3 sequences, roughly 21% seen once. Material: PBMCs, obtained 15 days after the yellow fever booster vaccination. The receptors come from a man aged 30 to 39 who received the YFV17D yellow fever vaccine.

This clonotype has just a few counts. The chain links TRBV11-3 to TRBJ2-3; D is perhaps TRBD1 or TRBD2 (5 bases each). CDR3 length: 15 residues. The germline V and J ends were trimmed by 6 bases and 6 bases, with 19 bases remaining between them. Germline lookup yields CDR1 SGHNT and CDR2 YENEEA. In DNA form, the CDR3 reads TGTGCCAGCAGTACGGGGACCTCCCGGGCGGATACGCAGTATTTT. Protein: CASSTGTSRADTQYF.

The chain combines TRBV19 with TRBJ2-7, with D possibly TRBD2 on 5 matching bases. The germline V and J ends were trimmed by 8 bases and 0 bases, with 14 bases remaining between them. This CDR3 is 14 amino acids long. In germline, CDR1 is LNHDA, CDR2 SQIVND (reference sequence). The CDR3 region has the DNA TGTGCCAGTGTTGATGTAGGGAGCTCCTACGAGCAGTACTTC. It yields the protein CASVDVGSSYEQYF.

V gene TRBV18 combines with J gene TRBJ1-2, with a possible D match to TRBD1 (5 bases). Trimming removed 3 bases from V and 3 bases from J, with 11 bases in between. The CDR3 loop spans 14 amino acids. Germline CDR1 is KGHSH and CDR2 is LQKENI. CDR3 DNA sequence: TGTGCCAGCTCACCCAAGGTGGGGGACTATGGCTACACCTTC. Translating it yields CASSPKVGDYGYTF.

This clonotype came up a few times. The chain combines TRBV27 with TRBJ2-5; tentatively, D is TRBD1 (6 bases). With 2 bases removed from V and 0 bases from J, the gap between germline ends came to 10 bases. The CDR3 runs 15 residues. The germline V gene has CDR1 MNHEY and CDR2 SMNVEV (reference sequence). The CDR3 DNA reads TGTGCCAGCAGTTTAAGGGGGTCGAACCAAGAGACCCAGTACTTC. It translates to CASSLRGSNQETQYF.

This clonotype turned up a few times. This rearrangement joins TRBV20-1 to TRBJ1-2, with TRBD1 matching 8 bases. The J segment lost 4 bases and the V segment lost 6 bases, leaving 4 bases of the junction unmatched. This CDR3 comprises 12 residues. CDR1 is DFQATT and CDR2 is SNEGSKA in the germline V gene (reference sequence). The DNA of the CDR3 is TGCAGTGCAATCACAGGGGGCTATGGCTACACCTTC. Its protein product is CSAITGGYGYTF.

CDR3 sequence reads: CASSYSVGSNNEQFF. The CDR3 coding sequence is TGTGCCAGCAGTTACTCCGTGGGATCTAACAATGAGCAGTTCTTC. V usage is TRBV6-5 and J usage is TRBJ2-1, with D hard to call. The CDR3 totals 15 residues. Germline V lookup: CDR1 MNHEY, CDR2 SVGAGI. V was pared by 0 bases and J by 5 bases, with 11 bases between.

The gene calls are TRBV23-1 and TRBJ1-1; D unclear. TRBV23-1 is classed as an ORF, of uncertain function. The CDR3 spans 18 residues. Trimming removed 4 bases from V and 2 bases from J, with 23 bases in between. The CDR3 coding sequence is TGCGCCAGCAGTCGGGAGTCAGAGGATCGAAGCCGAAACACTGAAGCTTTCTTT. As protein: CASSRESEDRSRNTEAFF.

This clonotype was picked up many times. V gene TRBV5-1 combines with J gene TRBJ2-1; no clear D gene. Germline-derived CDR1 and CDR2 are SGHRS and YFSETQ. The CDR3 has 13 amino acids. V lost 0 bases to trimming and J lost 4 bases, with 5 bases between them. This CDR3 is CASSLAVYNEQFF. CDR3 DNA sequence: TGCGCCAGCAGCTTGGCGGTATACAATGAGCAGTTCTTC.

J is TRBJ1-2 and V is TRBV20-1; no clear D. This CDR3 spans 13 amino acids. CDR1 is DFQATT, CDR2 SNEGSKA, per germline (reference sequence). Trimming took 2 bases from V and 4 from J, leaving 11 bases between them. The CDR3 protein is CSARQPSSYGYTF. The CDR3 DNA reads as TGCAGTGCTAGACAACCCAGTTCCTATGGCTACACCTTC.

This clonotype was seen more than once but under ten times. The genes are TRBV20-1 and TRBJ2-7, with D perhaps TRBD1 or TRBD2 (5 bases each). Deletions cut 3 bases from V and 3 bases from J, with 12 bases between. Germline V lookup: CDR1 DFQATT, CDR2 SNEGSKA (reference sequence). CDR3 size: 13 residues. CDR3 sequence: CSASGTEVYEQYF. CDR3 DNA: TGCAGTGCTAGTGGGACGGAGGTCTACGAGCAGTACTTC.

The gene calls are TRBV7-3 and TRBJ2-7; weak D call: TRBD2 (6 bases). The V gene lost 5 bases and the J gene lost 0 bases, with 14 bases spanning the gap. Germline loops: CDR1 SGHTA, CDR2 FQGTGA. The CDR3 covers 15 residues. The CDR3 DNA follows: TGTGCCAGCAGCCCCGGACCGGGGGACTCCTACGAGCAGTACTTC. Translation gives CASSPGPGDSYEQYF.

The rearrangement uses TRBV11-1 and TRBJ2-6; 8 bases align to TRBD1. The CDR3 extends over 18 amino acids. V lost 5 bases and J lost 2; bases outside the gene matches: 11. CDR1 and CDR2 from the germline V gene are SGHAT and FQDESV (reference sequence). As DNA, the CDR3 is TGTGCCAGCAGCGTATCGGACAGGGTTCTGCCTGGGGCCAACGTCCTGACTTTC. This codes for CASSVSDRVLPGANVLTF.

The chain uses TRBV5-1 and TRBJ2-5; 9 bases fit TRBD2. The germline gives CDR1 SGHRS, CDR2 YFSETQ. The CDR3 has 16 residues. The V segment lost 0 bases and the J segment 2 bases; nucleotides outside the gene matches: 5. The CDR3 region is CASSLELAGEQETQYF. CDR3 nucleotide sequence: TGCGCCAGCAGCTTGGAATTAGCGGGAGAACAAGAGACCCAGTACTTC.

This rearrangement joins TRBV14 to TRBJ2-4, with 10 nucleotides matching TRBD2. Trimming cost V 1 base and J 6 bases; bases outside gene matches: 6. CDR3 size: 16 residues. CDR1 is SGHDN, CDR2 FVKESK, per germline. CDR3 residues: CASSQGLSGRLNIQYF. CDR3 nucleotide sequence: TGTGCCAGCAGCCAAGGACTTAGCGGGAGGTTAAACATTCAGTACTTC.

This sequence joins TRBV7-2 and TRBJ1-5, with D perhaps matching TRBD1 (5 bases). Germline CDR1 is SGHTA and CDR2 is FQGNSA. The CDR3 loop spans 15 amino acids. Deletions cut 2 bases from V and 5 bases from J, with 13 bases between. The CDR3 bases are TGTGCCAGCAGCTTATGGCAGGGTTGGGATCAGCCCCAGCATTTT. Translating it yields CASSLWQGWDQPQHF. The full variable domain, with the rest looked up from reference TRBV7-2 and TRBJ1-5, is GAGVSQSPSNKVTEKGKDVELRCDPISGHTALYWYRQSLGQGLEFLIYFQGNSAPDKSGLPSDRFSAERTGGSVSTLTIQRTQQEDSAVYLCASSLWQGWDQPQHFGDGTRLSIL.

V usage is TRBV7-9 and J usage is TRBJ2-5; maybe TRBD2 (5 bases). Deletions cut 2 bases from V and 1 base from J, with 11 bases between. Germline V gives CDR1 SEHNR, CDR2 FQNEAQ (reference sequence). The CDR3 runs 15 residues. Here the CDR3 DNA reads TGTGCCAGCAGCTTATTCTGGCGGGCCCAAGAGACCCAGTACTTC. Amino acids: CASSLFWRAQETQYF.

This clonotype was found a few times. The junction differs from germline at one of its ends, possibly a read error. V gene TRBV5-6 combines with J gene TRBJ2-7, with 7 bases lining up with TRBD2. The CDR3 consists of 12 residues. Germline CDR1 reads SGHDT; CDR2 reads YYEEEE. CDR3 region: CASSTGVGGVLF. The CDR3 bases are TGTGCCAGCAGCACCGGAGTGGGAGGGGTCCTGTTC. Complete variable domain (other parts from reference TRBV5-6 and TRBJ2-7): DAGVTQSPTHLIKTRGQQVTLRCSPKSGHDTVSWYQQALGQGPQFIFQYYEEEERQRGNFPDRFSGHQFPNYSSELNVNALLLGDSALYLCASSTGVGGVLFGPGTRLTVT.

In this sample, this clonotype turned up a few times. V gene TRBV3-1 combines with J gene TRBJ1-6; D uncertain. V was trimmed by 3 bases and J by 7 bases, leaving 7 bases between them. CDR3 size: 13 residues. Germline lookup yields CDR1 LGHDT and CDR2 YNNKEL (reference sequence). The CDR3 region is CASSHGQNSPLHF. The CDR3 region has the DNA TGTGCCAGCAGCCACGGTCAAAATTCACCCCTCCACTTT.

The chain couples TRBV5-1 to TRBJ1-1; D remains ambiguous. Germline CDR1 SGHRS, CDR2 YFSETQ. The CDR3 is 12 amino acids. With 7 bases removed from V and 1 base from J, the gap between germline ends came to 8 bases. CDR3 protein: CASGVGNTEAFF. The CDR3, as DNA: TGCGCCAGCGGCGTGGGGAACACTGAAGCTTTCTTT.

The table lists this clonotype with a few counts. The J gene is TRBJ2-2, the V gene TRBV2, with a weak D call TRBD1 (6 bases). Per the germline V gene, CDR1 is SNHLY and CDR2 is FYNNEI. CDR3 length: 16 amino acids. Trimming stripped 4 bases from V and 5 bases from J, with 17 bases between. This CDR3 reads CASSADFRGLTGELFF. DNA of the CDR3: TGTGCCAGCAGTGCCGATTTCAGGGGTCTGACCGGGGAGCTGTTTTTT.

The CDR3 DNA sequence: TGTGCCAGCAGTTACTCTGCGGGAAGAGAAAATACGCAGTATTTT. Translating it yields CASSYSAGRENTQYF. The chain recombines TRBV6-2 or TRBV6-3 with TRBJ2-3; a possible D gene is TRBD2 (6 bases). CDR1 is MNHEY, CDR2 SVGEGT, per germline. The ends were cut back, 0 bases at V and 7 bases at J, with 14 bases in the middle. The CDR3 has 15 amino acids.

This clonotype was picked up a small number of times. V and J are TRBV29-1 and TRBJ2-5; 12 bases fit TRBD2. The germline gives CDR1 SQVTM, CDR2 ANQGSEA. The V and J ends lost 6 bases and 4 bases, in that order; junction bases with no gene match: 3. This CDR3 has 13 residues. The CDR3 nucleotides are TGCAGCGTCCCGGGACTAGCGGGAGAGACCCAGTACTTC. Translated, it gives CSVPGLAGETQYF.

This clonotype was detected a few times. V is TRBV12-3 or TRBV12-4 and J is TRBJ1-2; the D is unclear. The CDR3 loop spans 13 amino acids. Between the trimmed V and J ends, which lost 2 bases and 7 bases, there was a span of 11 bases. CDR3 bases: TGTGCCAGCAGTTTAAAGTCAGGCGGTGGCTACACCTTC. This translates into CASSLKSGGGYTF.

In its sample, this clonotype was seen a few times. This chain uses TRBV4-3 with TRBJ1-1; TRBD1 might be the D (6 bases). The CDR3 is 14 residues long. CDR1 and CDR2 from the germline V gene are LGHNA and YSLEER. Trimming cost V 1 base and J 10 bases, with 16 bases left between them. Here the CDR3 DNA reads TGCGCCAGCAGCCAAGTCCAGGGGCAGGATGTAGCTTTCTTT. Amino acids: CASSQVQGQDVAFF.

The V gene is TRBV30, the J gene TRBJ2-1, with 7 bases aligning to TRBD2. J was trimmed by 7 bases and V by 0 bases; bases with no gene match: 9. The CDR3 length is 15 residues. CDR1 is GTSNPN, CDR2 SVGIG, per germline (reference sequence). The CDR3 spells CAWSVRGTIVNEQFF. The DNA of the CDR3 is TGTGCCTGGAGTGTACGAGGGACTATTGTAAATGAGCAGTTCTTC.

In this sample, this clonotype turned up a few times. This chain joins TRBV6-1 and TRBJ2-3, with D unclear. The CDR3 runs 11 residues. The germline V gene encodes CDR1 MNHNS and CDR2 SASEGT. V gave up 6 bases and J gave up 5 bases, with 6 bases separating them. The CDR3 DNA reads TGTGCCAGCAGGACGAGAGATACGCAGTATTTT. Translating gives CASRTRDTQYF.

The J gene is TRBJ1-1, the V gene TRBV7-2, with a weak D call TRBD1 (5 bases). The CDR3 sequence is 14 residues long. The germline V and J ends were trimmed by 5 bases and 5 bases, with 15 bases remaining between them. Germline CDR1 reads SGHTA; CDR2 reads FQGNSA. CDR3 residues: CASSPRQQGTEAFF. The CDR3 DNA sequence: TGTGCCAGCAGCCCGAGACAGCAAGGGACTGAAGCTTTCTTT.